Below, 13 T cell receptor beta chains from the same sample are listed, as sequenced in a study of T cells in Graves' hyperthyroidism and ophthalmopathy (dated by TCRdb to the late 2010s). Libraries were built with multiplex PCR. Sequenced using an Illumina HiSeq 2000. The TCR beta CDR3 regions were amplified from the RNA transcripts. The TCR CDR3 was subjected to a first round of RT-PCR using the HTBI primer set and the Qiagen OneStep RT-PCR kit. Using fastp trimming at Q25 and MiXCR clonotype assembly, TCRdb reanalyzed the public sequencing data and kept in-frame beta chains. A single entry per CDR3 protein holds the most common genes and DNA from its merged rows. This sample comprises around 490,000 distinct CDR3 sequences, approximately 20% of them detected only once. In total, the top ten clones hold roughly 47% of the sample. The sequenced sample consisted of blood. These receptors were obtained from a middle-aged man with Graves' ophthalmopathy.

There are many counts of this clonotype. J is TRBJ1-5 and V is TRBV30; the D is unclear. The CDR3 is made up of 14 amino acids. Looked up from germline, CDR1 is GTSNPN and CDR2 is SVGIG (reference sequence). Trimming shortened V by 1 base and J by 4 bases, and 11 bases separated the two germline ends. The CDR3 spells CAWSAGPLNQPQHF. The CDR3 DNA reads TGTGCCTGGAGTGCCGGGCCTTTAAATCAGCCCCAGCATTTT.

The chain couples TRBV5-1 to TRBJ1-6; 9 bases map to TRBD1. Trimming removed 5 bases from V and 2 bases from J; junction bases left unmatched: 2. The CDR3 totals 15 residues. CDR1 is SGHRS, CDR2 YFSETQ, per germline. The CDR3 spells CASRGQGTYNSPLHF. In DNA form, the CDR3 reads TGCGCCAGCAGGGGACAGGGTACCTATAATTCACCCCTCCACTTT.

Concerning this clonotype itself: A much more abundant neighbour one base away suggests this may be a read error. This chain uses TRBV30 with TRBJ1-1; tentatively, D is TRBD1 (5 bases). Germline values: CDR1 GTSNPN, CDR2 SVGIG (reference sequence). The CDR3 covers 14 residues. CDR3 residues: CAWSVGGMNTEALF. The CDR3, as DNA: TGTGCCTGGAGTGTCGGGGGAATGAACACTGAAGCTCTCTTT.

This clonotype was seen repeatedly, ten times or more. V and J are TRBV27 and TRBJ2-3; D is perhaps TRBD1 (5 bases). There are 16 residues in the CDR3. Germline V gene sequence: CDR1 MNHEY, CDR2 SMNVEV (reference sequence). With 3 bases removed from V and 2 bases from J, the gap between germline ends came to 15 bases. CDR3 residues: CASSFGQGSYTDTQYF. CDR3 coding DNA: TGTGCCAGCAGTTTTGGACAAGGGTCCTACACAGATACGCAGTATTTT.

V and J are TRBV12-3 or TRBV12-4 and TRBJ1-2; 10 bases match TRBD1. The junction had 10 bases not matched to a gene; V was cut back by 5 bases and J by 4 bases. This CDR3 contains 16 residues. As DNA, the CDR3 is TGTGCCAGCAGTCCGGGACAGGGGCACTATCTCTATGGCTACACCTTC. Translating gives CASSPGQGHYLYGYTF.

This clonotype was detected a few times. The V call is TRBV20-1, the J call TRBJ2-6, with D possibly matching TRBD1 (5 bases). There are 15 residues in the CDR3. V lost 1 base and J 0 bases, leaving 7 bases between the germline ends. Germline loops: CDR1 DFQATT, CDR2 SNEGSKA (reference sequence). In nucleotides, the CDR3 is TGCAGTGCTAGAGTTGGACACTCTGGGGCCAACGTCCTGACTTTC. Translating gives CSARVGHSGANVLTF.

The gene calls are TRBV19 and TRBJ1-6; D call uncertain. Per germline, CDR1 LNHDA and CDR2 SQIVND (reference sequence). The CDR3 runs 11 residues. The CDR3 DNA is TGTCCTCCGGGCAGGCCTTCACCCCTCCACTTT. Translated: CPPGRPSPLHF.

This chain links TRBV7-3 with TRBJ1-1, with TRBD1 as a possible D gene (5 bases). The CDR3 sequence is 13 residues long. Per the germline V gene, CDR1 is SGHTA and CDR2 is FQGTGA. Trimming left V 0 bases short and J 7 bases short, with 9 bases between. CDR3 sequence reads: CASSLTLGGEAFF. The CDR3 DNA reads as TGTGCCAGCAGCTTAACCTTGGGGGGTGAAGCTTTCTTT.

Many counts were recorded for this clonotype. The rearrangement uses TRBV6-2 or TRBV6-3 and TRBJ2-5; D unresolved. Germline V gene sequence: CDR1 MNHEY, CDR2 SVGEGT. V gave up 7 bases and J gave up 7 bases, with 19 bases separating them. The CDR3 runs to 14 residues. Here the CDR3 reads CASTRALGLATQYF. CDR3 DNA: TGTGCCAGCACCCGGGCCCTGGGGTTGGCGACCCAGTACTTC.

At least ten counts were recorded for this clonotype. The chain joins TRBV3-1 to TRBJ2-3; D call uncertain. Germline V lookup: CDR1 LGHDT, CDR2 YNNKEL (reference sequence). There are 14 residues in the CDR3. Trimming removed 4 bases from V and 1 base from J, with 9 bases in between. CDR3 in amino acids: CASSLKQRTDTQYF. The CDR3 DNA follows: TGTGCCAGCAGCCTCAAACAACGCACAGATACGCAGTATTTT.

This clonotype has only a few counts. The CDR3 reads CSARPPAGEQYF. As DNA, the CDR3 is TGCAGTGCCCGCCCTCCGGCAGGCGAGCAGTACTTC. V and J are TRBV20-1 and TRBJ2-7; D unresolved. Trimming left V 6 bases short and J 6 bases short, with 15 bases between. Per the germline V gene, CDR1 is DFQATT and CDR2 is SNEGSKA (reference sequence). This CDR3 has 12 residues.

The CDR3 region has the DNA TGCAGTGCTAGCCGTAGCGGGAGCCCAGAGACCCAGTACTTC. As protein: CSASRSGSPETQYF. The chain has TRBV20-1 and TRBJ2-5; 9 bases match TRBD2. Per the germline V gene, CDR1 is DFQATT and CDR2 is SNEGSKA (reference sequence). This CDR3 contains 14 residues. After removal of 3 bases from V and 4 bases from J, the junction contained 6 bases not matched to a gene.

The table lists this clonotype with a few counts. The rearrangement links TRBV7-2 to TRBJ2-1; D gene ambiguous. This CDR3 comprises 11 residues. The V gene lost 3 bases and the J gene lost 12 bases, with 9 bases spanning the gap. CDR1 and CDR2 (germline): SGHTA, FQGNSA. The CDR3 loop is CASSLDVGQFF. In DNA form, the CDR3 reads TGTGCCAGCAGCTTGGATGTGGGGCAGTTCTTC.